This T cell receptor beta chain was captured by sequencing in a study of neurological immune-mediated disorders. The study's findings and limits: No expanded-clone CDR3 amino acid sequence recurred across subjects, suggesting private TCR-beta repertoires.

Stored at -80 C, 2 million PBMCs were the source of the unsorted libraries. A 10-nucleotide random UMI tagged transcripts in template-switch 5'RACE cDNA synthesis. Every sequencing run drew on 15-18 subjects and yielded over 180 million TCR-beta sequences. TCRdb re-called the 5' RACE reads with MiXCR, one entry per CDR3 protein. Among 72,000 or so distinct CDR3 sequences listed, over 15% were seen once. Notes on this clonotype: Its antigen is unidentified.

The CDR3 contains 16 residues. From germline, CDR1 is DFQATT and CDR2 SNEGSKA (reference sequence). V was pared by 7 bases and J by 2 bases, with 21 bases between. The sequence was obtained from a woman between 40 and 55 years old in good health. The chain recombines TRBV20-1 with TRBJ2-4; possibly TRBD1 or TRBD2 for D (5 bases each). Sequences were obtained from PBMCs. The DNA for the CDR3 is TGCAGTGGGAACAACCCAGAGAGGGGTACCAAAAACATTCAGTACTTC. It codes for CSGNNPERGTKNIQYF.